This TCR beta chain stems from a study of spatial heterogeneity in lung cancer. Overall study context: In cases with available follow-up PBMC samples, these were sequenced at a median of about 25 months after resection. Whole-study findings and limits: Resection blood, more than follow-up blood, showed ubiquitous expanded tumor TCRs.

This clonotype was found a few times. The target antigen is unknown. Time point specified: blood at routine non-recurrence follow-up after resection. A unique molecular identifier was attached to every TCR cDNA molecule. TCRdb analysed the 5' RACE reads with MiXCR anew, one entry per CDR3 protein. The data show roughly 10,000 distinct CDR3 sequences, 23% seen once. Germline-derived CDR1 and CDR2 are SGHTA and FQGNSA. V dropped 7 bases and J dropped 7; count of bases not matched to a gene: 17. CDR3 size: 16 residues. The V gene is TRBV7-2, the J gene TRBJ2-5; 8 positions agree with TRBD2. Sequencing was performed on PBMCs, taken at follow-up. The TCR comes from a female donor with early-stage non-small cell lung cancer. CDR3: CASTRGASGRQGTQYF. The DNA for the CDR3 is TGTGCCAGCACCCGGGGGGCTAGCGGGCGCCAGGGGACCCAGTACTTC.